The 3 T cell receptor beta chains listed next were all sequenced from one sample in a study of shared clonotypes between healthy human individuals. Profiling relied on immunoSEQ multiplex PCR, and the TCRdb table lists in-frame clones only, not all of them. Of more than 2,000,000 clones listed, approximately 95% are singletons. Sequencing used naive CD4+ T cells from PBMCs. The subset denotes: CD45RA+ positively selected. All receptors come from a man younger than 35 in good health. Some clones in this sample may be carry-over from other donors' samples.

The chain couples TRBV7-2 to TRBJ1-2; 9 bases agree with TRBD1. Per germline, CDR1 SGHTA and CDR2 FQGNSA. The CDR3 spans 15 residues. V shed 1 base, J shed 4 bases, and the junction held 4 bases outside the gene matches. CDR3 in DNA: TGTGCCAGCAGCTTAGTCCCGGGACAGGGCTATGGCTACACCTTC. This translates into CASSLVPGQGYGYTF.

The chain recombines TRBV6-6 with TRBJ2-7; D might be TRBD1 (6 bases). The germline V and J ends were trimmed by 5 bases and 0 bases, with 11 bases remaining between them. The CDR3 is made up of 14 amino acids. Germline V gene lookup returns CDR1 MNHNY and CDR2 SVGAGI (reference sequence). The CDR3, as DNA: TGTGCCAGCAGTAATACAGGGAGCTCCTACGAGCAGTACTTC. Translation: CASSNTGSSYEQYF.

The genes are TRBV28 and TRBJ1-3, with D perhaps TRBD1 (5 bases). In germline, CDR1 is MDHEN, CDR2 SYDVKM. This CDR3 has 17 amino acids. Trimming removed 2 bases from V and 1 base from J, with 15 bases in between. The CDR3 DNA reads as TGTGCCAGCAGTTTAACGCAGGGTTCGATATCTGGAAACACCATATATTTT. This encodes CASSLTQGSISGNTIYF.